Below, one T cell receptor beta chain is given with its context. Its antigen is still unknown. The source of the sample is a study of cytomegalovirus exposure and HLA in healthy donors. Study findings and constraints: In a later analysis, TCR beta V- and J-gene trimming showed a link to a missense DCLRE1C variant. Serostatus for CMV was the only available immune exposure information. A prior analysis recorded that most TCR beta V segments were productive about 87% or about 30% of the time. Some TCR beta chains (approximately 180 of them) were listed as cytomegalovirus-associated.

PCR employed 60 Vbeta and 13 Jbeta primers. The repertoire was sequenced with immunoSEQ multiplex PCR; TCRdb's copy has only in-frame clones and lacks some. The sample yields 150,000 to 200,000 clones, about 81% seen once. The length of the CDR3 is 14 residues. V dropped 2 bases and J dropped 7 bases, with 15 bases sitting between them. Germline lookup yields CDR1 MNHEY and CDR2 SMNVEV (reference sequence). The TCR was taken from a woman under 40 in good health and CMV-seronegative. This chain links TRBV27 with TRBJ2-7; D may be TRBD2 (7 bases). Material: PBMCs. CDR3 nucleotide sequence: TGTGCCAGCAGTTTAGCGGGGGCAGGTGGTGAGCAGTACTTC. Translating gives CASSLAGAGGEQYF.